Sequencing of this T cell receptor beta chain was carried out in a study of T cell responses to AZD1222 COVID-19 vaccine. Study outcomes and limitations: Spike-wide vaccine-associated CD4 TCRs dominated at 160-218 and 743-854. Donor demographics were predominantly white British with a female majority; clonal diversity may be underestimated.

V gave up 0 bases and J gave up 3 bases, with 8 bases separating them. Germline V gene lookup returns CDR1 SEHNR and CDR2 FQNEAQ (reference sequence). The CDR3 contains 14 residues. As regards this clone: Its cognate antigen is unknown.

The protocol was immunoSEQ multiplex PCR, while the TCRdb copy is restricted to in-frame clones and leaves out a portion. The profile shows over 95,000 clones, roughly 90% of them singletons. Sequenced material: peripheral blood, taken 28 days after the second AZD1222 dose. This sequence joins TRBV7-9 and TRBJ2-5; D remains unclear. This TCR came from an adult who received the AZD1222 COVID-19 vaccine. CDR3 loop: CASSLARNEETQYF. Written as DNA, the CDR3 is TGTGCCAGCAGCTTAGCCCGGAACGAAGAGACCCAGTACTTC.